The 19 T cell receptor beta chains below were found in one sample sequenced in a study of early T cells in non-severe SARS-CoV-2 infection. TCRdb re-analysed the 5' RACE reads in MiXCR, keeping a single row per CDR3 protein. Here the sample spans around 80,000 distinct CDR3 sequences, around 9.3% being singletons. This specimen consisted of whole blood, obtained at baseline. The receptors originated from an adult who was a healthcare worker with PCR-confirmed SARS-CoV-2 infection or an uninfected control (not recorded which).

This clonotype was seen a few times. The gene calls are TRBV5-1 and TRBJ2-4; D remains unclear. The CDR3 extends over 16 amino acids. Trimming cost V 4 bases and J 6 bases, with 20 bases left between them. Germline V gene sequence: CDR1 SGHRS, CDR2 YFSETQ. The CDR3 DNA reads TGCGCCAGCAGCCTTCAGGAGCCGCGGATGGGAAACATTCAGTACTTC. Amino acid sequence: CASSLQEPRMGNIQYF.

This clonotype has a handful of counts. This chain joins TRBV6-6 and TRBJ2-5; 10 bases match TRBD2. Unmatched junction bases numbered 4, after V lost 0 bases and J lost 6 bases. The CDR3 is 15 residues long. Germline V CDR1 and CDR2: MNHNY, SVGAGI (reference sequence). The CDR3 sequence: CASSYSASGRKTQYF. CDR3 nucleotides: TGTGCCAGCAGTTACTCGGCTAGCGGGAGAAAGACCCAGTACTTC.

This clonotype was seen at least ten times. The rearrangement uses TRBV7-9 and TRBJ1-5, with 7 bases that match TRBD1. Germline V CDR1 and CDR2: SEHNR, FQNEAQ (reference sequence). The CDR3 is 15 residues long. The V segment lost 4 bases and the J segment 3 bases; nucleotides outside the gene matches: 6. CDR3 residues: CASSSDRETNQPQHF. The CDR3 DNA sequence: TGTGCCAGCAGCTCCGACAGGGAAACCAATCAGCCCCAGCATTTT.

This rearrangement joins TRBV27 to TRBJ2-1; D possibly matches TRBD1 or TRBD2 (5 bases each). This CDR3 is built from 17 residues. Germline CDR1 and CDR2: MNHEY and SMNVEV (reference sequence). The germline V and J ends were trimmed by 4 bases and 5 bases, with 21 bases remaining between them. CDR3 bases: TGTGCCAGCAGTTACGTAGCCCCGGGACCTTTAAACAATGAGCAGTTCTTC. Its translation is CASSYVAPGPLNNEQFF.

The table lists this clonotype with a few counts. The rearrangement links TRBV7-8 to TRBJ1-1, with D unclear. Looked up from germline, CDR1 is SGHVS and CDR2 is FQNEAQ. The CDR3 is 16 residues long. V was cut by 1 base and J by 0 bases, with 12 bases left in between. The CDR3 is CASSLVSGHLNTEAFF. The CDR3 nucleotides are TGTGCCAGCAGCTTAGTTTCTGGCCATTTGAACACTGAAGCTTTCTTT.

The sample holds many counts of this clonotype. The genes are TRBV19 and TRBJ2-2; 10 nucleotides line up with TRBD1. V was pared by 4 bases and J by 3 bases, with 5 bases of the junction left unmatched. Germline loops: CDR1 LNHDA, CDR2 SQIVND (reference sequence). CDR3 length: 16 residues. CDR3 coding DNA: TGTGCCAGTAGTACCCGACAGGGGGCGGACACCGGGGAGCTGTTTTTT. This codes for CASSTRQGADTGELFF.

This clonotype was counted a few times. The chain combines TRBV25-1 with TRBJ2-7; D not certain. Trimming removed 4 bases from V and 5 bases from J, with 9 bases in between. The CDR3 covers 12 residues. CDR1 and CDR2 from the germline V gene are MGHDK and SYGVNS. This chain's CDR3 is CASSVDIHEQYF. As DNA, the CDR3 is TGTGCCAGCAGTGTTGACATACACGAGCAGTACTTC.

The CDR3 DNA reads as TGTGCCAGCAGCTTTATGGGGGGAGGACCTCTCGGTTCCGACATTCAGTACTTC. It is translated as CASSFMGGGPLGSDIQYF. This chain links TRBV5-4 with TRBJ2-4, with D perhaps matching TRBD2 (6 bases). Germline CDR1 and CDR2: SGHNT and YYREEE (reference sequence). Trimming cost V 2 bases and J 8 bases, with 26 bases left between them. There are 18 residues in the CDR3.

V usage is TRBV28 and J usage is TRBJ2-1, with 8 bases identical to TRBD2. This CDR3 comprises 15 residues. CDR1 MDHEN and CDR2 SYDVKM come from the germline V gene. The V segment lost 7 bases and the J segment 2 bases; nucleotides outside the gene matches: 7. CDR3 residues: CASKTGGGAYNEQFF. DNA of the CDR3: TGTGCCAGCAAAACGGGAGGGGGTGCCTACAATGAGCAGTTCTTC.

In regard to this clonotype: It may be a read error: a sequence one base away is much more abundant. The CDR3 coding sequence is TGTACCAGCAGCTTAACCCCGATTAGCACAGATACGCAGTATTTT. The encoded protein is CTSSLTPISTDTQYF. The V gene is TRBV7-6, the J gene TRBJ2-3, with unresolved D. The germline V gene has CDR1 SGHVS and CDR2 FNYEAQ. This CDR3 is built from 15 residues. Based on the CDR3 plus reference TRBV7-6 and TRBJ2-3, the full variable domain is GAGVSQSPRYKVTKRGQDVALRCDPISGHVSLYWYRQALGQGPEFLTYFNYEAQQDKSGLPNDRFSAERPEGSISTLTIQRTEQRDSAMYRCTSSLTPISTDTQYFGPGTRLTVL.

Details on this clonotype: A much larger clone differs from this one at a single base, so this may be a read error. The V and J genes are TRBV28 and TRBJ2-1, with TRBD1 identical over 7 bases. This CDR3 region has 14 residues. CDR1 and CDR2 (germline): MDHEN, SYDVKM. For the CDR3, the DNA is TGTGCCAGCAGTTCTGGGACAGCTTACAATGAGCAGATCTTC. Protein product: CASSSGTAYNEQIF.

This clonotype appeared a single time. This chain joins TRBV3-1 and TRBJ2-3; 11 bases line up with TRBD1. The CDR3 has 16 residues. Germline loops: CDR1 LGHDT, CDR2 YNNKEL (reference sequence). The ends lost 4 bases at V and 3 bases at J; junction bases unmatched: 6. The CDR3 DNA is TGTGCCAGCAGCCCCCGGACAGGGGGCATGACAGATACGCAGTATTTT. This gives the protein CASSPRTGGMTDTQYF.

The sample holds a few counts of this clonotype. CDR3 sequence: CSARRFGAGNQPQHF. The CDR3 DNA follows: TGCAGTGCTAGAAGATTTGGGGCGGGGAATCAGCCCCAGCATTTT. The V and J genes are TRBV20-1 and TRBJ1-5, with D perhaps matching TRBD1 (5 bases). V lost 2 bases, J lost 4 bases, and 15 bases lay in between. The CDR3 length is 15 residues. CDR1 is DFQATT and CDR2 is SNEGSKA in the germline V gene (reference sequence).

This chain uses TRBV27 with TRBJ2-7; D remains unclear. There are 11 residues in the CDR3. Looked up from germline, CDR1 is MNHEY and CDR2 is SMNVEV (reference sequence). Trimming stripped 10 bases from V and 3 bases from J, with 10 bases between. The CDR3 sequence: CATRVNYEQYF. In DNA form, the CDR3 reads TGTGCCACCAGAGTCAACTACGAGCAGTACTTC.

This clonotype was detected a few times. J is TRBJ2-2 and V is TRBV4-2, with D perhaps being TRBD1 or TRBD2 (5 bases each). The V and J ends lost 3 bases and 0 bases respectively, with 14 bases between them. Germline V lookup: CDR1 LGHNA, CDR2 YNFKEQ. CDR3 length equals 17 residues. This CDR3 is CASSQGTASPNTGELFF. CDR3 DNA sequence: TGTGCCAGCAGCCAGGGGACGGCGAGTCCGAACACCGGGGAGCTGTTTTTT.

The chain uses TRBV6-2 or TRBV6-3 and TRBJ1-1, with 8 bases fitting TRBD1. The CDR3 totals 14 residues. The germline V gene encodes CDR1 MNHEY and CDR2 SVGEGT. J lost 6 bases, V lost 8 bases, and 11 bases had no gene match. The CDR3 DNA sequence: TGTGCCAGCCGGACAGGGATCCCGGGGCCTGAAGCTTTCTTT. Amino acids: CASRTGIPGPEAFF.

This chain uses TRBV3-1 with TRBJ1-3; D ambiguous. Germline values: CDR1 LGHDT, CDR2 YNNKEL (reference sequence). This CDR3 has 16 amino acids. Trimming removed 4 bases at V and 0 bases at J, with 13 bases between. The CDR3 DNA sequence: TGTGCCAGCAGCCGTTCTACAAGGAGCTCTGGAAACACCATATATTTT. Protein product: CASSRSTRSSGNTIYF.

V gene TRBV19 combines with J gene TRBJ2-3, with 9 bases matching TRBD2. V was clipped by 7 bases and J by 4 bases; unmatched bases: 15. CDR1 is LNHDA and CDR2 is SQIVND in the germline V gene (reference sequence). CDR3 length: 17 amino acids. Written as DNA, the CDR3 is TGTGCCAGTACCACGAGGGGGGAGAGCGGGAGGCCAGATACGCAGTATTTT. This translates into CASTTRGESGRPDTQYF.

This clonotype was counted between two and nine times. J is TRBJ1-1 and V is TRBV7-8; D is ambiguous. Looked up from germline, CDR1 is SGHVS and CDR2 is FQNEAQ. V lost 0 bases and J 4 bases, leaving 9 bases between the germline ends. This CDR3 is built from 14 residues. CDR3 coding DNA: TGTGCCAGCAGCTTAGCGGAGCCCGGCACTGAAGCTTTCTTT. Amino acids: CASSLAEPGTEAFF. Full variable domain (outside the CDR3, taken from reference TRBV7-8 and TRBJ1-1): GAGVSQSPRYKVAKRGQDVALRCDPISGHVSLFWYQQALGQGPEFLTYFQNEAQLDKSGLPSDRFFAERPEGSVSTLKIQRTQQEDSAVYLCASSLAEPGTEAFFGQGTRLTVV.